Described below is a single TCR beta chain sequence and its context. Repertoires were generated with immunoSEQ multiplex PCR, while TCRdb's copy carries only in-frame clones and drops some. The table records around 990,000 clones, 77% of them present only once. This sample is drawn from a study of shared clonotypes between healthy human individuals. The ends were cut back, 4 bases at V and 5 bases at J, with 16 bases in the middle. This CDR3 has 15 amino acids. Looked up from germline, CDR1 is SGDLS and CDR2 is YYNGEE. The gene calls are TRBV9 and TRBJ2-1; a weak D match, TRBD2 (6 bases). The receptor was derived from a man between 18 and 35 years old in good health. Some clones in this sample may be carry-over from other donors' samples. Sequences were obtained from memory CD4+ T cells from PBMCs. As for subset: CD45RA-negative fraction. The CDR3 sequence: CASSTLAGLNNEQFF. CDR3 DNA: TGTGCCAGCAGCACACTAGCAGGTCTTAACAATGAGCAGTTCTTC.